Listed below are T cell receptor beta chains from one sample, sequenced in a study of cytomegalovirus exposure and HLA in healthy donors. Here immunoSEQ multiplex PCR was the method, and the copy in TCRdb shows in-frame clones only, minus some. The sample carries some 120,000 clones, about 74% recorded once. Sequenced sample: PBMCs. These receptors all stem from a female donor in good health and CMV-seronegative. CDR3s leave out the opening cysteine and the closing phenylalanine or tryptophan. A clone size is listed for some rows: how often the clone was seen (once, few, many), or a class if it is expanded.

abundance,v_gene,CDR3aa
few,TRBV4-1,ASSQDRRNTEAF
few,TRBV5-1,ASSQGTAGNTIY
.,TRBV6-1,ASSLTVSYERY
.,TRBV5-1,ASSLGTGDWTPTHEQY
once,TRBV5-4,ATTTGGMANYGYT
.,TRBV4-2,ASSQGPAAEETQY
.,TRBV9,ASSPPTGTRLGANVLT
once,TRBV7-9,ASIQGASETQY
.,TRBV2,ASVATEGPDTQY
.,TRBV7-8,ASSQPPTGATEAF
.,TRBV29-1,SAQGVTTVNTEAF
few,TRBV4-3,ASSQGPSVAEAF
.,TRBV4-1,ASSQVGGENQPQH
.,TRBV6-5,ASSLTGNTEAF
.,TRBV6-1,ASSVAGQGAMVDTEAF
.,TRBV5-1,ASSLERRYNEQF
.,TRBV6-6,ASSYPRETQY
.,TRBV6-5,ASSPGNTGELF
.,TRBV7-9,ASSFENGGGASYEQY
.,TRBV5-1,ASSSGTGDSPLH
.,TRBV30,AWSVPGGGGQY
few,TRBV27,ASTSPGHKEKLF
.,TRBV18,ASSPWTGRSSTSGTDTQY
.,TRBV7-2,ASSPKTVSGNTIY
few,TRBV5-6,ASSLVGVEQY
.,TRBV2,ASSDPDEETGGKYEQY
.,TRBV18,ASSPSGANSPLH
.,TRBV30,AWSAGPNQPQH
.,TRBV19,ASSPLTGGKAF
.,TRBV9,ASSGRGGASDTQY